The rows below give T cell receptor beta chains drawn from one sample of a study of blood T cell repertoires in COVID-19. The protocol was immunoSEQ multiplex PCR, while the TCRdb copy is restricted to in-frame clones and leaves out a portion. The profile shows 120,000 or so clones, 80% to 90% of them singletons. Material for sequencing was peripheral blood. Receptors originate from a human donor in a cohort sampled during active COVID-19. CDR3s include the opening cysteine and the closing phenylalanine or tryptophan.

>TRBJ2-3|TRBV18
CASSPPGLAGTLHGTDTQYF
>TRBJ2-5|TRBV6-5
CASSYSDRRETQYF
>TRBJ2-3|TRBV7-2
CASSPFSSTDTQYF
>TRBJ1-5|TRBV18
CASSPPNGGFNQPQHF
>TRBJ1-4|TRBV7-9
CASTFGGTANEKLFF
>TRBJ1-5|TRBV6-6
CASSYWTVKYGQPQHF
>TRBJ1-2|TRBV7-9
CASSSSIYGYTF
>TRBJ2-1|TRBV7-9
CASSGWAGGRNEQFF
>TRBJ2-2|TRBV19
CASSPGGLNTGELFF
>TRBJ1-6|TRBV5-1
CASSSDSNNSPLHF
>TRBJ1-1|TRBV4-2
CASSQGGSTSTEAFF
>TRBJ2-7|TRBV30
CAWTTAERGAHYEQYF
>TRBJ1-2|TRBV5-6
CASSLGQGMGGYTF
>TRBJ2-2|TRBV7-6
CASSFRGGQDGELFF
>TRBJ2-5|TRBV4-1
CASSQAFRGEETQYF
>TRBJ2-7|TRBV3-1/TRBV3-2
CATGGGAYEQYF
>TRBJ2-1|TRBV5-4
CASSPPLAGGRQFF
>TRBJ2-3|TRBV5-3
CARSLLWRGATDTQYF
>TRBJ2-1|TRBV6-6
CASSPYPRVGNEQFF
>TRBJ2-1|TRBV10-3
CAISESTGRQGANEQFF
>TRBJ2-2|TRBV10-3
CAIRQGDGGELFF
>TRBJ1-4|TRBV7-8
CASSHNHLRGSNEKLFF
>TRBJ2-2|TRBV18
CASSPPGRGTGELFF
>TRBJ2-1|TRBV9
CASSVYGTSGGRDEQFF
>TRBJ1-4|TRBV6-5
CASSYDRGNEKLFF
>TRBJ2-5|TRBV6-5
CASIRDRGREETQYF
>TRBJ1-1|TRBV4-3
CASSLGGPGMNTEAFF
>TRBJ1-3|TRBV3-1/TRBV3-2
CASSQHRATIYF
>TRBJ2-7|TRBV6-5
CASTTDRGLYEQYF
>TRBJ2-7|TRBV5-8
CASSLQPGSGYEQYF
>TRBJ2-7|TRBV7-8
CASSLGIDEQYF
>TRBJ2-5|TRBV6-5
CASSKSGVNQETQYF
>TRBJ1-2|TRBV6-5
CASKPHRDGYTF
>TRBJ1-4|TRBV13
CASQRTENEKLFF
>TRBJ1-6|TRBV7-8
CASSSRDRVRNSPLHF
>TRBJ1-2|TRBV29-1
CSVYQGLNYGYTF
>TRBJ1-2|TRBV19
CAVGGGYTF
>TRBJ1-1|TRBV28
CASTPPGRGLRGTEAFF
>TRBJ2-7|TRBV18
CASSPGTGGLPGAYEQYF
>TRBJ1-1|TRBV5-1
CASSGGTASSGTEAFF
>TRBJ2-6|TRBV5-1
CASSLGAGKSSGANVLTF
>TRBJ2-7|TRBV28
CASSRTGDNGYEQYF
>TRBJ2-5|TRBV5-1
CASSLSGGTGETQYF
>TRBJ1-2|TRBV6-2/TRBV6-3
CASSYLRGQGYTF
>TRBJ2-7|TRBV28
CASSRTSGMYEQYF
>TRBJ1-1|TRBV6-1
CASSEEWAGRKFILTFF
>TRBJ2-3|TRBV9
CASSVGLAVTDTQYF
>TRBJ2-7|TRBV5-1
CASSLSQGAAYEQYF
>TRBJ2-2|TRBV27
CASSPGTGGGTGELFF
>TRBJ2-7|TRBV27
CASSSLRVPDEQYF
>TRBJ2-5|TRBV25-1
CASSELAGLETQYF
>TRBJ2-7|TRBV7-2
CASSLTSGGSYEQYF
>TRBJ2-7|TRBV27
CASYPLGGSYYEQYF
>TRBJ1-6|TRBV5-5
CASSLDPNLGNYNSPLHF
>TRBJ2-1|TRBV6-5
CASSPNSGGNNEQFF
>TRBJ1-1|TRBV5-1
CASSLGGIIPAFF
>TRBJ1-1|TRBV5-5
CASSRETYTEAFF
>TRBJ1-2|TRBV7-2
CASSLELRDYGYTF
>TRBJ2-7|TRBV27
CASSHGAGYGQYF